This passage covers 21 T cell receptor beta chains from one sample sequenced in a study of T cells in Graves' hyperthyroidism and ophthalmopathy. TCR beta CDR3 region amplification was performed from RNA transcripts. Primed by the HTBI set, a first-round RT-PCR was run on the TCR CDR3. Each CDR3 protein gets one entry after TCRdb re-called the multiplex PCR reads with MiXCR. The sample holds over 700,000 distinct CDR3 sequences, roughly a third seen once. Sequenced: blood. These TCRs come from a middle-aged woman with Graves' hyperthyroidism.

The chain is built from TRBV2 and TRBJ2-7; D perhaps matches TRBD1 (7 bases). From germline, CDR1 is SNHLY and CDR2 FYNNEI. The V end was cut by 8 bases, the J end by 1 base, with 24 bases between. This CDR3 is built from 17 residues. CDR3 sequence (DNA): TGTGCCAGCGGCGGGACAGAAGAGCAAAAAAAATCCTACGAGCAGTACTTC. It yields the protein CASGGTEEQKKSYEQYF.

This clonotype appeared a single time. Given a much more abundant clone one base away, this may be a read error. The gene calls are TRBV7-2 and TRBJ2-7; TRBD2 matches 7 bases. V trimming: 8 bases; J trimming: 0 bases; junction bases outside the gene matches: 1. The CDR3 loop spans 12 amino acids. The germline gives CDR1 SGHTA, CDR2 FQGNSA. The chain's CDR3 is CASGDYSYEQYF. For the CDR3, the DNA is TGTGCCAGCGGGGACTACTCCTACGAGCAGTACTTC. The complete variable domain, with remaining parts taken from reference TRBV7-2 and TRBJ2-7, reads GAGVSQSPSNKVTEKGKDVELRCDPISGHTALYWYRQSLGQGLEFLIYFQGNSAPDKSGLPSDRFSAERTGGSVSTLTIQRTQQEDSAVYLCASGDYSYEQYFGPGTRLTVT.

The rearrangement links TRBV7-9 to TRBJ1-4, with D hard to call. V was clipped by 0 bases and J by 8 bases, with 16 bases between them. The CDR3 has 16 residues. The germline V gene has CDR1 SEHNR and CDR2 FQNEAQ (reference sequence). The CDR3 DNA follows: TGTGCCAGCAGCTTAGCGCTGGGCAGGAGAGGGGAAAAACTGTTTTTT. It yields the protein CASSLALGRRGEKLFF.

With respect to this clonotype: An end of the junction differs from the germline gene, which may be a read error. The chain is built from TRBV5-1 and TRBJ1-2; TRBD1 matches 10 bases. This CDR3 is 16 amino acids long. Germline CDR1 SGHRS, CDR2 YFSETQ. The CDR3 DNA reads TGCGCCAGCAGCCGACAATCGGGACAGGGGTTCTATGCCTACACCTTC. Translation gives CASSRQSGQGFYAYTF.

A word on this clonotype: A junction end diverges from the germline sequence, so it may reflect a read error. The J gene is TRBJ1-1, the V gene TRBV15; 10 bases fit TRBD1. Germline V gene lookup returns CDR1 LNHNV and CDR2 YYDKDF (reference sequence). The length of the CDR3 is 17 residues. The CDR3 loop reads CATSGEGVGQGRTEAFF. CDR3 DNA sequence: TGTGCCACCAGCGGAGAGGGGGTGGGACAGGGGCGCACTGAAGCTTTCTTT.

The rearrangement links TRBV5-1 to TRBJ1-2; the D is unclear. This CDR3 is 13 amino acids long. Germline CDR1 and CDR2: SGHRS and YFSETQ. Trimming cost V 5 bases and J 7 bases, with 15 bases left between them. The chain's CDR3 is CASSGVPAVGYTF. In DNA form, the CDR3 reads TGCGCCAGCAGTGGGGTCCCAGCGGTTGGCTACACCTTC.

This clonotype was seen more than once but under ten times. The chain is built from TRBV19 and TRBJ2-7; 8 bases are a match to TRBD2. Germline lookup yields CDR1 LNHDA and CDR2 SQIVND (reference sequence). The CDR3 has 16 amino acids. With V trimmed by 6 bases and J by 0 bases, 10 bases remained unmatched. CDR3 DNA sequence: TGTGCCAGTAGCACTATAGGGGCGGGGGGCTCCTACGAGCAGTACTTC. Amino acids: CASSTIGAGGSYEQYF.

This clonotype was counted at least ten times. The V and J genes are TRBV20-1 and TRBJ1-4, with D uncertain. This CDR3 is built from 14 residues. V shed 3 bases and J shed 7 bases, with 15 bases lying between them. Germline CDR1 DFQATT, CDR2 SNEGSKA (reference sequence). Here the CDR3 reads CSASGFRTGEKLFF. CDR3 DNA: TGCAGTGCTAGTGGTTTTAGAACGGGTGAAAAACTGTTTTTT.

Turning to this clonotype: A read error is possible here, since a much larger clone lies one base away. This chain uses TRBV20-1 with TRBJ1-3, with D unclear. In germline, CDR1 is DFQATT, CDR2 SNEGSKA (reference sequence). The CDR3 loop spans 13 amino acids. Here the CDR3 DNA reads TGCAGTGCTAGTGGTGTGGATGGAAACACCATATCTTTT. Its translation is CSASGVDGNTISF.

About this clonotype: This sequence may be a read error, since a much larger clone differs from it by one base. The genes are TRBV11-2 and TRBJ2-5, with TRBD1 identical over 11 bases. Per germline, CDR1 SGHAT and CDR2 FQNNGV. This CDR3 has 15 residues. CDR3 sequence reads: CASSLGTGGKETQHF. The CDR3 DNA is TGTGCCAGCAGCTTAGGGACAGGGGGCAAAGAGACCCAGCACTTC.

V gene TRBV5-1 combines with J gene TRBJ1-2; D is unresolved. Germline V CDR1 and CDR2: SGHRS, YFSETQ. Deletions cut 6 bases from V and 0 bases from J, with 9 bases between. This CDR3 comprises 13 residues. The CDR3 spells CASNKGANYGYTF. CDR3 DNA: TGCGCCAGCAATAAAGGAGCTAACTATGGCTACACCTTC.

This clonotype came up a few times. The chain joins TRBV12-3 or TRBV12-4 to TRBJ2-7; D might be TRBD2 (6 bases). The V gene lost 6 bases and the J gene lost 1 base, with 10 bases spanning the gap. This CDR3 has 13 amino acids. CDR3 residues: CASRGGTSYEQYF. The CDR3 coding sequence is TGTGCCAGCAGGGGTGGGACTTCCTACGAGCAGTACTTC.

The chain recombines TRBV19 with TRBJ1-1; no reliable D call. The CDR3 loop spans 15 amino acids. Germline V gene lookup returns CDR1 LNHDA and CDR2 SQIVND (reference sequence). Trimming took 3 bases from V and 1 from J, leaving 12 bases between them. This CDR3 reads CASSMTPSPNTEAFF. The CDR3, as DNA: TGTGCCAGTAGTATGACTCCTTCCCCGAACACTGAAGCTTTCTTT.

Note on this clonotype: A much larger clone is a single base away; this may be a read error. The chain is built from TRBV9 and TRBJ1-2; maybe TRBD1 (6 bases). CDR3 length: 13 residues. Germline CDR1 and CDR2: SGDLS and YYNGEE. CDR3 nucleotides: TGTGCCAGCAGCCAAGGACAGCTCTATGGCCACACCTTC. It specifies CASSQGQLYGHTF. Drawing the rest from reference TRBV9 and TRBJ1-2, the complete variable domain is DSGVTQTPKHLITATGQRVTLRCSPRSGDLSVYWYQQSLDQGLQFLIQYYNGEERAKGNILERFSAQQFPDLHSELNLSSLELGDSALYFCASSQGQLYGHTFGSGTRLTVV.

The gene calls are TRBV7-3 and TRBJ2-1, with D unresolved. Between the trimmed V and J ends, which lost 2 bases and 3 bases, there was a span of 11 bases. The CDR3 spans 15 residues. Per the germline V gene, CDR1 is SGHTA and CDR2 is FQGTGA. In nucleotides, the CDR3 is TGTGCCAGCAGCTTATCTAATTCGAACTACAATGAGCAGTTCTTC. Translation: CASSLSNSNYNEQFF.

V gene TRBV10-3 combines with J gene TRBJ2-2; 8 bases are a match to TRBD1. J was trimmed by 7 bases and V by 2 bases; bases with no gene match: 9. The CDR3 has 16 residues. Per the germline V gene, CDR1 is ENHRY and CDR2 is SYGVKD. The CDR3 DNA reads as TGTGCCATCAGTGAGAAAGTGGACAGGGCGATCGGGGAGCTGTTTTTT. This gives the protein CAISEKVDRAIGELFF.

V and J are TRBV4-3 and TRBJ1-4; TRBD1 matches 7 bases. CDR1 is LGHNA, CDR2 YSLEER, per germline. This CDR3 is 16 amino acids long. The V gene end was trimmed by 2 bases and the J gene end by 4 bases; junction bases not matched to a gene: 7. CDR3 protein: CASSQLGTAVNEKLFF. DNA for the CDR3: TGCGCCAGCAGCCAACTAGGGACAGCGGTTAATGAAAAACTGTTTTTT.

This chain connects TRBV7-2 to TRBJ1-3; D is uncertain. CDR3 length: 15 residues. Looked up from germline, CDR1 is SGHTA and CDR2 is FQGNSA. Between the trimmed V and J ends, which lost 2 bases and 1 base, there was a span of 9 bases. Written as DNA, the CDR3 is TGTGCCAGCAGCTTAAGACACCCTTCTGGAAACACCATATATTTT. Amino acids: CASSLRHPSGNTIYF. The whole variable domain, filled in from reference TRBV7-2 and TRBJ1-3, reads GAGVSQSPSNKVTEKGKDVELRCDPISGHTALYWYRQSLGQGLEFLIYFQGNSAPDKSGLPSDRFSAERTGGSVSTLTIQRTQQEDSAVYLCASSLRHPSGNTIYFGEGSWLTVV.

CDR3 protein: CAISEGQGDQPQYF. In nucleotides, the CDR3 is TGTGCCATCAGTGAGGGACAGGGTGATCAGCCCCAGTACTTC. The chain carries TRBV10-3 and TRBJ2-5; 8 bases fit TRBD1. The germline CDR1 and CDR2 sequences are ENHRY and SYGVKD. The V and J ends lost 2 bases and 9 bases, in that order; junction bases with no gene match: 8. The CDR3 contains 14 residues.

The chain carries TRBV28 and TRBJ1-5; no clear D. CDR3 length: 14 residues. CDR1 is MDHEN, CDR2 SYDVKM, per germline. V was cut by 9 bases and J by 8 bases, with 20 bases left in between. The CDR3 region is CASSRVELWEPQHF. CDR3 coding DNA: TGTGCCAGTTCCCGCGTCGAGCTCTGGGAGCCCCAGCATTTT. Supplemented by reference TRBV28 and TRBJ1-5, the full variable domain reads DVKVTQSSRYLVKRTGEKVFLECVQDMDHENMFWYRQDPGLGLRLIYFSYDVKMKEKGDIPEGYSVSREKKERFSLILESASTNQTSMYLCASSRVELWEPQHFGDGTRLSIL.

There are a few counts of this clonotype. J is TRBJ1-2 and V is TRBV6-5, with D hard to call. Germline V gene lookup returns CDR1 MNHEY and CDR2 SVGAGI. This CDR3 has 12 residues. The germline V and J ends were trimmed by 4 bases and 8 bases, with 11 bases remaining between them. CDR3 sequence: CASSSLFRGYTF. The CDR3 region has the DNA TGTGCCAGCAGTTCCCTCTTCCGGGGCTACACCTTC.